This T cell receptor beta chain was sequenced for a study of technical replicates of blood from a few donors. The CDR3 loop spans 11 amino acids. Germline CDR1 is SGHVS and CDR2 is FQNEAQ. The V gene lost 3 bases and the J gene lost 8 bases, with 4 bases spanning the gap. This table comes from immunoSEQ multiplex PCR, and its TCRdb copy is limited to in-frame clones, with some not included. The data contain about 82,000 clones, 94% of them singletons. This TCR derives from a human donor in good health. Sequencing used T cells isolated from PBMCs. V is TRBV7-8 and J is TRBJ1-4; no definite D call. Written as DNA, the CDR3 is TGTGCCAGCAGCTTGAGGGAAAAACTGTTTTTT. It codes for CASSLREKLFF.